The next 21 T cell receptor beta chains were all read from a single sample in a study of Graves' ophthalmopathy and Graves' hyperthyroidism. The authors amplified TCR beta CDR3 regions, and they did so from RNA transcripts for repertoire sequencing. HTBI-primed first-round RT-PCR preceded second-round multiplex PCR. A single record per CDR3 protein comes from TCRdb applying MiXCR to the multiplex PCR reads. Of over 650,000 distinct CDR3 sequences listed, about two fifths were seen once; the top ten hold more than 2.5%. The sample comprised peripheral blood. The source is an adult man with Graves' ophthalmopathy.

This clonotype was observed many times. The CDR3 coding sequence is TGTGCCAGTAGTATAGTGGCAGGGGGAACTTACGAGCAGTACTTC. This encodes CASSIVAGGTYEQYF. The chain links TRBV19 to TRBJ2-7; TRBD1 agrees at 7 bases. Germline lookup yields CDR1 LNHDA and CDR2 SQIVND (reference sequence). J gave up 4 bases and V 1 base, and 7 bases lay outside the gene matches. This CDR3 contains 15 residues.

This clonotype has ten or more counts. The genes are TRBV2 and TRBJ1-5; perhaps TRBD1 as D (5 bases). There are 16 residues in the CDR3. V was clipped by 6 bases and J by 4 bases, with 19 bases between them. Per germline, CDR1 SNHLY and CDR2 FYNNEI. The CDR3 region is CASSAPGTLRNQPQHF. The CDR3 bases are TGTGCCAGCAGCGCCCCAGGGACCTTGAGGAATCAGCCCCAGCATTTT.

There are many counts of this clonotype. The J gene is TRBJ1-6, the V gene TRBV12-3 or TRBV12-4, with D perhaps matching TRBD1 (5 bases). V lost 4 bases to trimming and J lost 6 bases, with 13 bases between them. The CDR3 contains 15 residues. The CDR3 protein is CASSYGGGVNSPLHF. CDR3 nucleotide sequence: TGTGCCAGCAGTTATGGGGGGGGTGTTAATTCACCCCTCCACTTT.

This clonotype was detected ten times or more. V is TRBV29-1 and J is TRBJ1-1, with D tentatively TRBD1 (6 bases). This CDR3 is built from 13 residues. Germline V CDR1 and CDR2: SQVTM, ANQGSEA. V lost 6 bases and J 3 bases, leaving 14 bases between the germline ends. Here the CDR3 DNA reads TGCAGCGTGGTCGGGGGGGCGTACACTGAAGCTTTCTTT. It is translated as CSVVGGAYTEAFF.

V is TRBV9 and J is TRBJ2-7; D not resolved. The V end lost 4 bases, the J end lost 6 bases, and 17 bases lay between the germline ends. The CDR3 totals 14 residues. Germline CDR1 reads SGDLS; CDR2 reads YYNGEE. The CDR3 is CASSPRTEPSEQYF. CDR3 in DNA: TGTGCCAGCAGCCCCAGGACGGAGCCCTCCGAGCAGTACTTC.

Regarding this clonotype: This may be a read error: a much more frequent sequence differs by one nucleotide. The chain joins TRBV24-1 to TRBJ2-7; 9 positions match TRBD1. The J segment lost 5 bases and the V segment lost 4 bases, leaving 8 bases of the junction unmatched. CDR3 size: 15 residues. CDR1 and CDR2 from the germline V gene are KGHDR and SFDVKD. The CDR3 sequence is CATSDKGTGSNEQYF. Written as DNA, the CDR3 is TGTGCCACCAGTGACAAAGGGACAGGGTCCAACGAGCAGTACTTC.

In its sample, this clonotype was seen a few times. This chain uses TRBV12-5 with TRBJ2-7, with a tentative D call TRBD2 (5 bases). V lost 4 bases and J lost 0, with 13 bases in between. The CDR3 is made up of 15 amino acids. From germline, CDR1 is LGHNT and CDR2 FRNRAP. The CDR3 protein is CASGSSSIPSYEQYF. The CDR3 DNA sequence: TGTGCTAGTGGTTCGTCTAGCATCCCCTCCTACGAGCAGTACTTC.

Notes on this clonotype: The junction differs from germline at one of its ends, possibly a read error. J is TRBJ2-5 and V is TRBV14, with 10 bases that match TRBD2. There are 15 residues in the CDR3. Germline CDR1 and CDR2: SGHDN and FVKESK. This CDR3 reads CAGSQLAGVGETQYF. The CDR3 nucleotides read TGTGCCGGCAGCCAGCTAGCGGGAGTAGGTGAGACCCAGTACTTC.

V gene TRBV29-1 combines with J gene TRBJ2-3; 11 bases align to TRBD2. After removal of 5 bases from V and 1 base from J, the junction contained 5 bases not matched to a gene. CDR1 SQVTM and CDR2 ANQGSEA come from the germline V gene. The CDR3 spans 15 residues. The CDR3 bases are TGCAGCGTTCCACCGACTAGCGGGGGCACAGATACGCAGTATTTT. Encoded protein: CSVPPTSGGTDTQYF.

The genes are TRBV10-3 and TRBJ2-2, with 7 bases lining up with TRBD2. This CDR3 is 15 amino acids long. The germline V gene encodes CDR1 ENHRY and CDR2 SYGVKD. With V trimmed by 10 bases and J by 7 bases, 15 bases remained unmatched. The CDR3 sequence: CASGRGLELVGELFF. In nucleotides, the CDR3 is TGTGCCAGCGGTCGTGGACTAGAATTAGTCGGGGAGCTGTTTTTT.

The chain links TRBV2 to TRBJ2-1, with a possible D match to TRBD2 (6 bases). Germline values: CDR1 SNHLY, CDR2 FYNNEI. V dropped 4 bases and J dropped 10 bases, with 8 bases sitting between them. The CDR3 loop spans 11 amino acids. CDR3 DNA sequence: TGTGCCAGCAGTGGGGGGGTCGAGCAGTTCTTC. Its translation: CASSGGVEQFF.

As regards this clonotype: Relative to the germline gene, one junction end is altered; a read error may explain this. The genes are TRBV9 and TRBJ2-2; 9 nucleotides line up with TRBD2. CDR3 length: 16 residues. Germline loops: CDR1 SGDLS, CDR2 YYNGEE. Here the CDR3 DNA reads TGTGCCAGCAGCCAAGGCAGCGGGAGGAACACCGGGGAGCTGCTTTTT. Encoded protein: CASSQGSGRNTGELLF.

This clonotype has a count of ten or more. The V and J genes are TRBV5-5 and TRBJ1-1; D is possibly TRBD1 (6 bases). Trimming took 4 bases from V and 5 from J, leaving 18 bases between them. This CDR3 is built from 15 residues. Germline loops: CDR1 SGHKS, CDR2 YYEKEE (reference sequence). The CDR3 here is CASSGQGQGRTEAFF. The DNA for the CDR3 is TGTGCCAGCAGCGGCCAGGGGCAGGGACGGACTGAAGCTTTCTTT.

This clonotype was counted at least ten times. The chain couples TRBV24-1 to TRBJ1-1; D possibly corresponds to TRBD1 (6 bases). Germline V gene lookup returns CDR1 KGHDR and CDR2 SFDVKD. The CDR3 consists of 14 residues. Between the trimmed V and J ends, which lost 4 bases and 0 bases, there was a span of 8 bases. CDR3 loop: CATSDRQVNTEAFF. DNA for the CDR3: TGTGCCACCAGTGACCGACAGGTGAACACTGAAGCTTTCTTT.

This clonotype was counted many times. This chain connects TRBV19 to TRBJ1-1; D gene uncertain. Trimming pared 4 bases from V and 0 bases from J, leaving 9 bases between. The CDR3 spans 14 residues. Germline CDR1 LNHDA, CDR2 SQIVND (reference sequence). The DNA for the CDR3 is TGTGCCAGTAGTAAGCAGGCAGTGAACACTGAAGCTTTCTTT. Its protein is CASSKQAVNTEAFF.

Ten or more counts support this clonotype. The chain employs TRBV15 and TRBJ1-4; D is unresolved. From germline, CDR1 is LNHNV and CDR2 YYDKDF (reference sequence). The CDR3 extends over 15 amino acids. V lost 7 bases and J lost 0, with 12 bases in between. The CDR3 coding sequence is TGTGCCACCAACACTGAAGAATCAACTAATGAAAAACTGTTTTTT. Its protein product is CATNTEESTNEKLFF.

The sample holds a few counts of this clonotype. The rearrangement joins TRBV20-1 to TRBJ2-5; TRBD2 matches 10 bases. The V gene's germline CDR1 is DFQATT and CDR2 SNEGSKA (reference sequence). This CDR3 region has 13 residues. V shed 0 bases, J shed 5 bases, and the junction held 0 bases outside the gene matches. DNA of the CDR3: TGCAGTGCTAGAGATAGCGGGGGGGAGACCCAGTACTTC. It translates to CSARDSGGETQYF.

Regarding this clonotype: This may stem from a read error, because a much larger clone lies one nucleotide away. CDR3 protein: CATNDDWGETQYF. CDR3 coding DNA: TGTGCCACCAATGATGACTGGGGGGAGACCCAGTACTTC. The V and J genes are TRBV10-3 and TRBJ2-5; perhaps D is TRBD1 or TRBD2 (5 bases each). The CDR3 covers 13 residues. Germline V lookup: CDR1 ENHRY, CDR2 SYGVKD. With 10 bases removed from V and 5 bases from J, the gap between germline ends came to 17 bases.

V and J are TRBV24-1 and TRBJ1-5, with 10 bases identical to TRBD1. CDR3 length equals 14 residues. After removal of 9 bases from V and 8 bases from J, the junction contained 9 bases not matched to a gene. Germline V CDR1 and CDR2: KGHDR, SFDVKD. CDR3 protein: CATDGTGVGKPQHF. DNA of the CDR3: TGTGCCACCGACGGGACAGGGGTAGGTAAGCCCCAGCATTTT.

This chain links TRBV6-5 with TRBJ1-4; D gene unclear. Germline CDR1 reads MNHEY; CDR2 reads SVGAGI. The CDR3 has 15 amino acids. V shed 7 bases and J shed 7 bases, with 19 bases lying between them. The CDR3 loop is CASKVGIGSFEKLFF. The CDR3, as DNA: TGTGCCAGCAAAGTCGGGATAGGGAGTTTTGAAAAACTGTTTTTT.

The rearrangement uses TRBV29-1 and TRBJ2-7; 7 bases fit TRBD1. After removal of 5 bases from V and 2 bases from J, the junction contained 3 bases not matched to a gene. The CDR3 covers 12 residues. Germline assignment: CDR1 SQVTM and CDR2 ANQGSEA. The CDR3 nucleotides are TGCAGCGTTTGGCAGGGGGCCTACGAGCAGTACTTC. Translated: CSVWQGAYEQYF.